The 7 T cell receptor beta chains listed next were all sequenced from one sample in a study of graft-versus-host responses after intestinal transplantation. CFSE-labeled responder cells (around 200,000) were plated with around 200,000 irradiated, violet-dye-labeled stimulator cells. Generated by immunoSEQ multiplex PCR, the TCRdb table keeps only in-frame clones and is missing some. The table records about 6,900 clones, around a quarter of them present only once. The material was alloreactive CD8+ T cells from a mixed lymphocyte reaction culture, obtained before transplantation. Subset defined: CFSE-low proliferating T cells sorted from roughly six-day pre-transplant mixed lymphocyte reaction (GvH or HvG direction). The receptors were sampled from a human patient who was an organ donor for intestinal transplantation.

The genes are TRBV2 and TRBJ2-7; the D gene is possibly TRBD1 (6 bases). Looked up from germline, CDR1 is SNHLY and CDR2 is FYNNEI. With 6 bases removed from V and 2 bases from J, the gap between germline ends came to 14 bases. This CDR3 spans 14 amino acids. The CDR3 protein is CASRDPGHPYEQYF. The CDR3 DNA reads as TGTGCCAGCAGGGACCCGGGACATCCCTACGAGCAGTACTTC.

The chain carries TRBV7-8 and TRBJ2-5; possibly TRBD1 or TRBD2 for D (6 bases each). From germline, CDR1 is SGHVS and CDR2 FQNEAQ. The V gene lost 0 bases and the J gene lost 5 bases, with 16 bases spanning the gap. CDR3 size: 16 residues. The CDR3 nucleotides read TGTGCCAGCAGCTTAGCGCGAGGGGGGCGGATGGAGACCCAGTACTTC. This translates into CASSLARGGRMETQYF.

A few counts support this clone. A much larger clone is a single base away; this may be a read error. The chain recombines TRBV5-8 with TRBJ2-7; 8 bases map to TRBD2. This CDR3 contains 15 residues. Germline-derived CDR1 and CDR2 are SGHTS and YDEGEE. V dropped 4 bases and J dropped 5; count of bases not matched to a gene: 11. The CDR3 loop reads CASSQVTGTSDEQYF. The DNA for the CDR3 is TGTGCCAGCAGCCAAGTAACCGGGACTAGTGACGAGCAGTACTTC.

The chain is built from TRBV10-1 and TRBJ1-1; 7 bases map to TRBD1. The CDR3 spans 13 residues. J lost 1 base, V lost 4 bases, and 0 bases had no gene match. Germline CDR1 reads WNHNN; CDR2 reads SYGVQD (reference sequence). The CDR3 is CASSGQGNTEAFF. The CDR3 DNA is TGCGCCAGCAGTGGACAGGGGAACACTGAAGCTTTCTTT.

This chain links TRBV11-1 with TRBJ2-2; D is uncertain. From germline, CDR1 is SGHAT and CDR2 FQDESV (reference sequence). V lost 2 bases to trimming and J lost 5 bases, with 12 bases between them. CDR3 size: 15 residues. Written as DNA, the CDR3 is TGTGCCAGCAGCTTAAAGGGTTCTTGGACCGGGGAGCTGTTTTTT. It specifies CASSLKGSWTGELFF.

By share of the sample, this clone is large. J is TRBJ1-5 and V is TRBV28; TRBD1 might be the D (5 bases). This CDR3 region has 13 residues. V lost 4 bases and J lost 7, with 11 bases in between. Germline loops: CDR1 MDHEN, CDR2 SYDVKM. CDR3 region: CASSYPGGQPQHF. CDR3 DNA sequence: TGTGCCAGCAGTTATCCGGGGGGACAGCCCCAGCATTTT. Using reference TRBV28 and TRBJ1-5 for the parts outside the CDR3, the full variable domain is DVKVTQSSRYLVKRTGEKVFLECVQDMDHENMFWYRQDPGLGLRLIYFSYDVKMKEKGDIPEGYSVSREKKERFSLILESASTNQTSMYLCASSYPGGQPQHFGDGTRLSIL.

This clone showed up just a few times. Compared with germline, one end of the junction differs, possibly owing to a read error. V usage is TRBV5-4 and J usage is TRBJ1-3; D not certain. In germline, CDR1 is SGHNT, CDR2 YYREEE (reference sequence). The CDR3 extends over 16 amino acids. The CDR3 DNA sequence: TGCGCCAGCAGCCAAGTGATAGGGTTGGGAGGAAACACCATATATTTT. This encodes CASSQVIGLGGNTIYF.